These 22 T cell receptor beta chains came from one sample sequenced in a study of shared clonotypes between healthy human individuals. This table comes from immunoSEQ multiplex PCR, and its TCRdb copy is limited to in-frame clones, with some not included. The table lists around 690,000 clones, roughly 91% of them singletons. Sequenced: memory CD8+ T cells from PBMCs. Stated subset: CD45RO+ cells pooled with CCR7-negative TemRA cells. Receptors were obtained from a man aged 18-30 years in good health. Some clones in this sample may be carry-over from other donors' samples.

This chain connects TRBV19 to TRBJ1-5, with 11 bases aligning to TRBD1. Trimming cost V 2 bases and J 3 bases; bases outside gene matches: 15. The CDR3 runs 20 residues. Germline CDR1 LNHDA, CDR2 SQIVND (reference sequence). The CDR3 DNA reads TGTGCCAGTAGTATATGGTTCCGGACAGGGGGCACTACCGACAATCAGCCCCAGCATTTT. This gives the protein CASSIWFRTGGTTDNQPQHF.

The chain couples TRBV15 to TRBJ2-1; no clear D gene. Germline loops: CDR1 LNHNV, CDR2 YYDKDF (reference sequence). Between the trimmed V and J ends, which lost 6 bases and 6 bases, there was a span of 12 bases. The CDR3 has 13 amino acids. CDR3 residues: CATSINRGNEQFF. CDR3 DNA sequence: TGTGCCACCAGTATTAATCGCGGCAATGAGCAGTTCTTC.

V gene TRBV29-1 combines with J gene TRBJ1-2, with D perhaps matching TRBD1 (6 bases). The germline gives CDR1 SQVTM, CDR2 ANQGSEA. Trimming removed 6 bases from V and 1 base from J, with 18 bases in between. This CDR3 is 15 amino acids long. DNA for the CDR3: TGCAGCGTCACCCTGGGGGGGCCTGTTAACTATGGCTACACCTTC. It yields the protein CSVTLGGPVNYGYTF.

The J gene is TRBJ2-1, the V gene TRBV6-1; weak D call: TRBD2 (5 bases). Germline CDR1 and CDR2: MNHNS and SASEGT. V lost 3 bases to trimming and J lost 3 bases, with 12 bases between them. There are 15 residues in the CDR3. The CDR3 sequence: CASSDPGYLYNEQFF. The DNA of the CDR3 is TGTGCCAGCAGTGATCCGGGGTATCTCTACAATGAGCAGTTCTTC.

The chain is built from TRBV6-1 and TRBJ2-7; TRBD2 matches at 9 bases. J lost 4 bases, V lost 2 bases, and 12 bases had no gene match. The V gene's germline CDR1 is MNHNS and CDR2 SASEGT. The CDR3 length is 17 residues. This CDR3 is CASSEPALAGWVYEQYF. The CDR3, as DNA: TGTGCCAGCAGTGAACCGGCTCTAGCGGGATGGGTTTACGAGCAGTACTTC.

V usage is TRBV11-2 and J usage is TRBJ2-1; 9 nucleotides line up with TRBD1. Germline V CDR1 and CDR2: SGHAT, FQNNGV. The CDR3 loop spans 18 amino acids. Germline trimming cut 4 bases from V and 0 bases from J; bases unmatched to any gene: 10. DNA of the CDR3: TGTGCCAGCAGCTCCCGCCCTGGGACAGGGATCTCCTACAATGAGCAGTTCTTC. Translated, it gives CASSSRPGTGISYNEQFF. Looking up the rest from reference TRBV11-2 and TRBJ2-1 gives the full variable domain: EAGVAQSPRYKIIEKRQSVAFWCNPISGHATLYWYQQILGQGPKLLIQFQNNGVVDDSQLPKDRFSAERLKGVDSTLKIQPAKLEDSAVYLCASSSRPGTGISYNEQFFGPGTRLTVL.

This clone was seen more than once but under ten times. The gene calls are TRBV27 and TRBJ1-5; D remains unclear. This CDR3 is 11 amino acids long. CDR1 and CDR2 from the germline V gene are MNHEY and SMNVEV (reference sequence). V gave up 5 bases and J gave up 4 bases, with 3 bases separating them. This chain's CDR3 is CASSPNQPQHF. DNA for the CDR3: TGTGCCAGCAGTCCTAATCAGCCCCAGCATTTT.

This CDR3 is CASSTQPSDYGYTF. Written as DNA, the CDR3 is TGTGCCAGCAGCACCCAGCCATCCGACTATGGCTACACCTTC. This sequence joins TRBV16 and TRBJ1-2, with D uncertain. The germline V and J ends were trimmed by 5 bases and 3 bases, with 13 bases remaining between them. Germline CDR1 is KGHSY and CDR2 is FQNENV. The CDR3 sequence is 14 residues long.

V gene TRBV29-1 combines with J gene TRBJ2-7; maybe TRBD1 (5 bases). Germline-derived CDR1 and CDR2 are SQVTM and ANQGSEA. This CDR3 has 12 residues. V was cut by 0 bases and J by 7 bases, with 10 bases left in between. Here the CDR3 reads CSVEDRAREQYF. CDR3 in DNA: TGCAGCGTTGAAGACAGGGCAAGGGAGCAGTACTTC.

Details on this clone: This sample also contains other DNA sequences that code for the same CDR3. The chain couples TRBV27 to TRBJ2-1; 8 bases match TRBD1. J lost 2 bases, V lost 3 bases, and 3 bases had no gene match. CDR1 MNHEY and CDR2 SMNVEV come from the germline V gene (reference sequence). CDR3 length: 15 amino acids. The CDR3 region has the DNA TGTGCCAGCAGTTTGGACAGGGTGCCCTACAATGAGCAGTTCTTC. This sequence encodes CASSLDRVPYNEQFF.

The chain is built from TRBV28 and TRBJ1-2, with D perhaps TRBD1 (5 bases). This CDR3 contains 13 residues. Between the trimmed V and J ends, which lost 5 bases and 8 bases, there was a span of 15 bases. Germline-derived CDR1 and CDR2 are MDHEN and SYDVKM. The CDR3 sequence is CASSGRVILGYTF. The CDR3, as DNA: TGTGCCAGCAGTGGCAGGGTTATTCTGGGCTACACCTTC.

The rearrangement uses TRBV29-1 and TRBJ1-2; TRBD1 agrees at 10 bases. With V trimmed by 6 bases and J by 6 bases, 13 bases remained unmatched. CDR1 is SQVTM, CDR2 ANQGSEA, per germline. The CDR3 consists of 15 residues. CDR3 region: CSVVGGQGVRDGYTF. CDR3 nucleotides: TGCAGCGTCGTCGGAGGACAGGGGGTAAGAGATGGCTACACCTTC.

This clone appeared once. The chain has TRBV29-1 and TRBJ2-1; D possibly corresponds to TRBD1 (6 bases). CDR3 size: 15 residues. V lost 5 bases to trimming and J lost 3 bases, with 17 bases between them. Per the germline V gene, CDR1 is SQVTM and CDR2 is ANQGSEA. The CDR3 here is CSVRPPGTNYNEQFF. In nucleotides, the CDR3 is TGCAGCGTTAGGCCCCCGGGGACAAACTACAATGAGCAGTTCTTC.

Remarks on this clone: Additional DNA sequences in this sample encode the identical CDR3. CDR3 DNA: TGTGCCAGCAGTTACTCGACGGGGGCGGGCACTGAAGCTTTCTTT. It is translated as CASSYSTGAGTEAFF. V usage is TRBV6-5 and J usage is TRBJ1-1; TRBD1 might be the D (6 bases). Germline V lookup: CDR1 MNHEY, CDR2 SVGAGI. This CDR3 has 15 residues. Trimming removed 0 bases from V and 4 bases from J, with 12 bases in between.

This clone was detected a few times. This rearrangement joins TRBV9 to TRBJ1-1; 10 bases are a match to TRBD1. CDR1 and CDR2 (germline): SGDLS, YYNGEE. CDR3 length: 15 residues. The J segment lost 4 bases and the V segment lost 3 bases, leaving 6 bases of the junction unmatched. CDR3 nucleotides: TGTGCCAGCAGCGAGGGGGACAGGGGAGCCACTGAAGCTTTCTTT. Its translation is CASSEGDRGATEAFF.

This chain links TRBV7-2 with TRBJ2-1; unclear D gene. The CDR3 has 12 amino acids. Per germline, CDR1 SGHTA and CDR2 FQGNSA. Trimming cost V 5 bases and J 7 bases, with 9 bases left between them. The CDR3 DNA reads TGTGCCAGCAGCCCCCTAGGGAATGAGCAGTTCTTC. Translating it yields CASSPLGNEQFF.

V is TRBV7-6 and J is TRBJ1-1, with TRBD1 identical over 9 bases. The CDR3 has 19 amino acids. V shed 0 bases and J 1 base; nucleotides not matched to a gene: 12. Germline assignment: CDR1 SGHVS and CDR2 FNYEAQ. The CDR3 region has the DNA TGTGCCAGCAGCTTAGCGAGCCCGGGACAGGGACGTGGGAACACTGAAGCTTTCTTT. This codes for CASSLASPGQGRGNTEAFF.

This chain uses TRBV5-1 with TRBJ2-7; D may be TRBD2 (5 bases). V shed 4 bases and J shed 3 bases, with 11 bases lying between them. The CDR3 loop spans 13 amino acids. Germline V gene sequence: CDR1 SGHRS, CDR2 YFSETQ. The CDR3 sequence: CASSPGVGYEQYF. For the CDR3, the DNA is TGCGCCAGCAGCCCCGGGGTCGGCTACGAGCAGTACTTC. The whole variable domain, remainder taken from reference TRBV5-1 and TRBJ2-7, is KAGVTQTPRYLIKTRGQQVTLSCSPISGHRSVSWYQQTPGQGLQFLFEYFSETQRNKGNFPGRFSGRQFSNSRSEMNVSTLELGDSALYLCASSPGVGYEQYFGPGTRLTVT.

The chain uses TRBV7-8 and TRBJ2-3; D is perhaps TRBD2 (5 bases). Germline V gene data show CDR1 as SGHVS and CDR2 as FQNEAQ. The V end lost 4 bases, the J end lost 1 base, and 12 bases lay between the germline ends. The CDR3 consists of 15 residues. The CDR3 region has the DNA TGTGCCAGCAGCTCCCAGAGGGATCGCACAGATACGCAGTATTTT. Its protein product is CASSSQRDRTDTQYF.

This clone was seen just once. This rearrangement joins TRBV13 to TRBJ2-5; TRBD2 aligns across 10 bases. Germline CDR1 PRHDT, CDR2 FYEKMQ (reference sequence). This CDR3 has 14 amino acids. V lost 5 bases and J lost 9; bases outside the gene matches: 9. DNA for the CDR3: TGTGCCAGCAGCCTCCTAGCGGGAGCGGAGGCCCAGTACTTC. Its protein is CASSLLAGAEAQYF.

The V gene is TRBV27, the J gene TRBJ2-7; a weak D match, TRBD2 (5 bases). The CDR3 totals 14 residues. Germline loops: CDR1 MNHEY, CDR2 SMNVEV (reference sequence). Trimming took off 5 bases at V and 6 bases at J, with 17 bases between the two ends. The CDR3 loop is CASSPNPGWGEQYF. CDR3 in DNA: TGTGCCAGCAGTCCCAACCCGGGGTGGGGCGAGCAGTACTTC.

The chain combines TRBV5-4 with TRBJ2-7, with 13 bases identical to TRBD2. The CDR3 is 16 residues long. Per germline, CDR1 SGHNT and CDR2 YYREEE (reference sequence). V dropped 4 bases and J dropped 3; count of bases not matched to a gene: 7. In DNA, the CDR3 is TGTGCCAGCAGCCTCGGGACTAGCGGGACCAACTACGAGCAGTACTTC. Its translation: CASSLGTSGTNYEQYF.